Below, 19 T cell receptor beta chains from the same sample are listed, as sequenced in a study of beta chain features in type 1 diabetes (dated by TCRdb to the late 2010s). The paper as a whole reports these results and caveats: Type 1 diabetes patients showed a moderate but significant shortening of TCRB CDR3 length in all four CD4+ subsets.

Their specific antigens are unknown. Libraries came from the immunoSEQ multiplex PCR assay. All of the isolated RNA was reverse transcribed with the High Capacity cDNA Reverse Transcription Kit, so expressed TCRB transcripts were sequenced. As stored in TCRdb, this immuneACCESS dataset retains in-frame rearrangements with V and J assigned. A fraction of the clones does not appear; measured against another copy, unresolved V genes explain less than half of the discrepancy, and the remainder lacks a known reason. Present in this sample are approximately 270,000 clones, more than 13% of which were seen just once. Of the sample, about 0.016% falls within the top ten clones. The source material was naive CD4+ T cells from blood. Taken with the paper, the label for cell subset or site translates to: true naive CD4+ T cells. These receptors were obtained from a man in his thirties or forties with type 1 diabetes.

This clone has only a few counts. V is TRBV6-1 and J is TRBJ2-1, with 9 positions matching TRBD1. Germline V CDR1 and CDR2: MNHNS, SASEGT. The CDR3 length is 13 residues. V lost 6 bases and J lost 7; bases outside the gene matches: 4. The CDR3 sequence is CASRRGQGNEQFF. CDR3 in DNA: TGTGCCAGCAGGCGGGGACAGGGAAATGAGCAGTTCTTC.

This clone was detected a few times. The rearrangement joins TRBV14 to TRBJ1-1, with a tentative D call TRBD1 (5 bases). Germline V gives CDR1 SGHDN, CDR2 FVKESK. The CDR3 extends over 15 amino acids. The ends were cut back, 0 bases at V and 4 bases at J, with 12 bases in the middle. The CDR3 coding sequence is TGTGCCAGCAGCCAAGATGGTCCAGGGCGCACTGAAGCTTTCTTT. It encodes CASSQDGPGRTEAFF.

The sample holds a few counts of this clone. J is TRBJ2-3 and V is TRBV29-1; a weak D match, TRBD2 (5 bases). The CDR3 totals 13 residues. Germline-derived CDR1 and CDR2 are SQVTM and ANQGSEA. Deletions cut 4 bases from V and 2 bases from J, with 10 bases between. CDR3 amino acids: CSVGRTATDTQYF. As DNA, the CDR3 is TGCAGCGTTGGGCGGACTGCCACAGATACGCAGTATTTT.

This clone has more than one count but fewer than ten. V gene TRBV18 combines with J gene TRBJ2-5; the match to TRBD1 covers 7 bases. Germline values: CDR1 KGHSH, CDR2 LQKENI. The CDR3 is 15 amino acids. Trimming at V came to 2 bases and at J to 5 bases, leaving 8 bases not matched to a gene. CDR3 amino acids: CASSPRGQGDETQYF. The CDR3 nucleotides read TGTGCCAGCTCACCAAGGGGGCAGGGCGACGAGACCCAGTACTTC.

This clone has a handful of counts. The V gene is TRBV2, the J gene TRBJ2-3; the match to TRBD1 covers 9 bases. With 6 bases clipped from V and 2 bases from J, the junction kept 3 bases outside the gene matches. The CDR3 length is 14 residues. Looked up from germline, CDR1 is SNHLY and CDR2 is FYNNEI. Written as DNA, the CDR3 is TGTGCCAGCAGGCGGGACAGGGACACAGATACGCAGTATTTT. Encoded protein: CASRRDRDTDTQYF.

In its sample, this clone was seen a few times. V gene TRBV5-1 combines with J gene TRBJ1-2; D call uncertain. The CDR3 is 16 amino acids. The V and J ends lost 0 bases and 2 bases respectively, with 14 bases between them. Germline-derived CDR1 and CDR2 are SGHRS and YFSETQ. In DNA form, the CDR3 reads TGCGCCAGCAGCTTGGATGAGGGCCGACCCAACTATGGCTACACCTTC. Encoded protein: CASSLDEGRPNYGYTF.

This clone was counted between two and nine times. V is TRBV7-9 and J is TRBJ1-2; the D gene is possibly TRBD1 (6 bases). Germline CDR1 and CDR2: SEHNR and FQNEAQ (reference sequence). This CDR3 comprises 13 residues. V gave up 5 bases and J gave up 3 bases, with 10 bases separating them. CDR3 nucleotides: TGTGCCAGCAGCCCACAGGGTTACTATGGCTACACCTTC. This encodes CASSPQGYYGYTF.

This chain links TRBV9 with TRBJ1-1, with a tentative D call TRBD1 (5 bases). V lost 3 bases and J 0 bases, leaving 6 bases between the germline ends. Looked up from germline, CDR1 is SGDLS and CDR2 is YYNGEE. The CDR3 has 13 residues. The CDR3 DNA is TGTGCCAGCAGCGAGACAGTGAACACTGAAGCTTTCTTT. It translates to CASSETVNTEAFF.

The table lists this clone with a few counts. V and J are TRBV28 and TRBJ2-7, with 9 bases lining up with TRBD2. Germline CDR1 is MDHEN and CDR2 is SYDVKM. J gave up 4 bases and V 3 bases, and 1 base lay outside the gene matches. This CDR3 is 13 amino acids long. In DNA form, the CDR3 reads TGTGCCAGCAGTTTGGCGGGGGGGTACGAGCAGTACTTC. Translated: CASSLAGGYEQYF.

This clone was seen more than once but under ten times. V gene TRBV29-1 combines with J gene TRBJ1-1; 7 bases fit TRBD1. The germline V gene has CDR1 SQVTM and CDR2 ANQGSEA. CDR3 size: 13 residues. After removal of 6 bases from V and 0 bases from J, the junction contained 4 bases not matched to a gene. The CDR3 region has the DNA TGCAGCGTCCGGGGACAGCTGAACACTGAAGCTTTCTTT. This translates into CSVRGQLNTEAFF.

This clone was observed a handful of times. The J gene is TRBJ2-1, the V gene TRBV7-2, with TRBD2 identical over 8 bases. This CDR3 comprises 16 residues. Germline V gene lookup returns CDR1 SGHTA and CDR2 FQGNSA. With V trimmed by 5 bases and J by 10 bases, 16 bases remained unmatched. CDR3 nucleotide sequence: TGTGCCAGCAGCCCCCGCGGAGCGGGAGTATTAGGAGAGCAGTTCTTC. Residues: CASSPRGAGVLGEQFF. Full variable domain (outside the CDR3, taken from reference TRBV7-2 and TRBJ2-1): GAGVSQSPSNKVTEKGKDVELRCDPISGHTALYWYRQSLGQGLEFLIYFQGNSAPDKSGLPSDRFSAERTGGSVSTLTIQRTQQEDSAVYLCASSPRGAGVLGEQFFGPGTRLTVL.

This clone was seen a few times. The CDR3, as DNA: TGTGCCAGCACCGACGGGACAGGGTATGGAAAACTGTTTTTT. Residues: CASTDGTGYGKLFF. V usage is TRBV6-5 and J usage is TRBJ1-4; 9 bases are a match to TRBD1. J lost 10 bases, V lost 7 bases, and 10 bases had no gene match. This CDR3 spans 14 amino acids. Germline lookup yields CDR1 MNHEY and CDR2 SVGAGI.

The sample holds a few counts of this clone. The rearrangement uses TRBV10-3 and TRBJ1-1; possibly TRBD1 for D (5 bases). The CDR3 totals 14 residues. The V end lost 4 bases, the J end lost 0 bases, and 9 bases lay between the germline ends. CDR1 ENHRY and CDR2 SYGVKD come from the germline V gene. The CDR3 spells CAISGGLLNTEAFF. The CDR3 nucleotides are TGTGCCATCAGTGGGGGACTTTTGAACACTGAAGCTTTCTTT.

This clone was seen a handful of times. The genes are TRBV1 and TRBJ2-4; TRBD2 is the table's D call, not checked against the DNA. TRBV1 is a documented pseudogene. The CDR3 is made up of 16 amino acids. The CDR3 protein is CTSMPTSGTAKNIQYF. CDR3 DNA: TGCACCAGCATGCCGACTAGCGGGACAGCCAAAAACATTCAGTACTTC.

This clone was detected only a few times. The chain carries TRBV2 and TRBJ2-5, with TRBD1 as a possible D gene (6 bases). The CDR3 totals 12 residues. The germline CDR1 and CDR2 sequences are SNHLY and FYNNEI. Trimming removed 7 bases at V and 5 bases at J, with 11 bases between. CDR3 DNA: TGTGCCAGCAAAACAGGGTCTGAGACCCAGTACTTC. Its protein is CASKTGSETQYF.

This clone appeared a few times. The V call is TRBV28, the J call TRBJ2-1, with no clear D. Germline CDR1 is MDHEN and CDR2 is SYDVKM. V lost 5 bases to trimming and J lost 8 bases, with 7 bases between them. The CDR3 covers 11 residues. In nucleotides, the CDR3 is TGTGCCAGCAGTGCAGGCGATGAGCAGTTCTTC. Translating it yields CASSAGDEQFF.

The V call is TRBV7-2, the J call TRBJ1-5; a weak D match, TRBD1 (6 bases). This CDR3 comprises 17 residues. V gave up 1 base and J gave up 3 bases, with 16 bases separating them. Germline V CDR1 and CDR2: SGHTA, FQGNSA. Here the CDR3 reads CASSLVRDTTINQPQHF. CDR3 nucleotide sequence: TGTGCCAGCAGCTTAGTCCGGGACACGACCATCAATCAGCCCCAGCATTTT. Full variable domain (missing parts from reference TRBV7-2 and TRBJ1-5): GAGVSQSPSNKVTEKGKDVELRCDPISGHTALYWYRQSLGQGLEFLIYFQGNSAPDKSGLPSDRFSAERTGGSVSTLTIQRTQQEDSAVYLCASSLVRDTTINQPQHFGDGTRLSIL.

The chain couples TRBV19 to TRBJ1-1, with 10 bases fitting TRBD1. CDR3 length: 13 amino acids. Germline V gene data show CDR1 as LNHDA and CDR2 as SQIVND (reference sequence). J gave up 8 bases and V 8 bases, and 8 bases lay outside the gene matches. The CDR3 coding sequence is TGTGCCAGTGCCGTGGACAGGGGGATCGAAGCTTTCTTT. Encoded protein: CASAVDRGIEAFF.

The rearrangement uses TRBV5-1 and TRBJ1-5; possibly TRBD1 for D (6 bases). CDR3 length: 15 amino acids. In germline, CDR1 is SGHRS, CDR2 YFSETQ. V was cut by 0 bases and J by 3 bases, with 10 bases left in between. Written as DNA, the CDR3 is TGCGCCAGCAGCTTGGGCCAGGGGTCCAATCAGCCCCAGCATTTT. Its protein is CASSLGQGSNQPQHF. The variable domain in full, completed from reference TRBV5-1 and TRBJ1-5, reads KAGVTQTPRYLIKTRGQQVTLSCSPISGHRSVSWYQQTPGQGLQFLFEYFSETQRNKGNFPGRFSGRQFSNSRSEMNVSTLELGDSALYLCASSLGQGSNQPQHFGDGTRLSIL.